The text below deals with one TCR beta chain. Its antigen is unknown. These data belong to a study of T cell responses to AZD1222 COVID-19 vaccine. Study-level findings and limits: Nearly half of the spike-specific TCRs reportedly recognize variant regions that carry no mutations. The donors showed a predominance of white British ancestry and of females, with possible underestimation of clonal diversity.

Only in-frame clones appear in the TCRdb table, and some are missing; sequencing was by immunoSEQ multiplex PCR. The sample carries roughly 130,000 clones, almost 95% recorded once. This receptor was taken from an adult in good health. This specimen consisted of peripheral blood, obtained on day 0 of AZD1222 vaccination.

The CDR3 region has the DNA TGTGCCAGCACGGACGGGCCTTTCTCACCCCTCCACTTT. Residues: CASTDGPFSPLHF. The chain uses TRBV6-5 and TRBJ1-6; D is unclear. The germline V and J ends were trimmed by 7 bases and 10 bases, with 14 bases remaining between them. Germline V gene sequence: CDR1 MNHEY, CDR2 SVGAGI. CDR3 length: 13 amino acids.